These T cell receptor beta chains were read from a single sample in a study of shared clonotypes between healthy human individuals. TCRdb keeps only in-frame clones here, not all; method: immunoSEQ multiplex PCR. The sample includes 450,000 to 650,000 clones, just over 75% seen only once; the top ten take approximately 12%. The sequenced sample consisted of PBMCs. The source of these receptors is a woman aged 40-49 years in good health. Some clones in this sample may be carry-over from other donors' samples. The CDR3 runs from the conserved cysteine through the conserved F or W. The order of the fields is J gene, V gene, CDR3 length, D gene, clone size, CDR3 DNA, CDR3 protein. The D gene is left open where the match is weak. A clone size is listed for some rows: how often the clone was seen (once, few, many), or a class if it is expanded.

j_gene: TRBJ2-7
v_gene: TRBV10-3
len: 15
d_gene: TRBD1
abundance: .
CDR3nt: TGTGCCATCAGTGGTCAGGGGGACGGCTCCTACGAGCAGTACTTC
CDR3aa: CAISGQGDGSYEQYF

j_gene: TRBJ2-7
v_gene: TRBV7-9
len: 12
d_gene: .
abundance: .
CDR3nt: TGTGCCAGCAGCTTAGAGTTCGGGTTATGGTACTTC
CDR3aa: CASSLEFGLWYF

j_gene: TRBJ2-1
v_gene: TRBV10-3
len: 18
d_gene: TRBD2
abundance: .
CDR3nt: TGTGCCATCAGTGAGTCTAGAGCCGGGACTAGAATTTACAATGAGCAGTTCTTC
CDR3aa: CAISESRAGTRIYNEQFF

j_gene: TRBJ1-1
v_gene: TRBV19
len: 13
d_gene: .
abundance: .
CDR3nt: TGTGCCAGTCGCGACAAGCTGAACACTGAAGCTTTCTTT
CDR3aa: CASRDKLNTEAFF

j_gene: TRBJ1-1
v_gene: TRBV6-1
len: 14
d_gene: .
abundance: .
CDR3nt: TGTGCCAGCAGCCGGCCGGCAGGGAGGACTGAAGCTTTCTTT
CDR3aa: CASSRPAGRTEAFF

j_gene: TRBJ2-1
v_gene: TRBV19
len: 16
d_gene: TRBD2
abundance: .
CDR3nt: TGTGCCAGTAGTACCAGACTAGCGGCCGCCTACAATGAGCAGTTCTTC
CDR3aa: CASSTRLAAAYNEQFF

j_gene: TRBJ1-1
v_gene: TRBV19
len: 13
d_gene: .
abundance: .
CDR3nt: TGTGCCAGTAGTAACACAGTGAACACTGAAGCTTTCTTT
CDR3aa: CASSNTVNTEAFF

j_gene: TRBJ2-7
v_gene: TRBV5-1
len: 16
d_gene: TRBD1
abundance: .
CDR3nt: TGCGCCAGCAGCTTGGCTACCGGGACAGGGACCTACGAGCAGTACTTC
CDR3aa: CASSLATGTGTYEQYF

j_gene: TRBJ1-4
v_gene: TRBV25-1
len: 13
d_gene: .
abundance: .
CDR3nt: TGTGCCAGCAGGGACACCCCTAATGAAAAACTGTTTTTT
CDR3aa: CASRDTPNEKLFF

j_gene: TRBJ2-7
v_gene: TRBV21-1
len: 14
d_gene: .
abundance: .
CDR3nt: TGTGCCAGCCCTACTTCCGGCAGCTCCTACGAGCAGTACTTC
CDR3aa: CASPTSGSSYEQYF

j_gene: TRBJ2-7
v_gene: TRBV7-9
len: 12
d_gene: .
abundance: .
CDR3nt: TGTGCCAGCAGCGCACACCCCTACGAGCAGTACTTC
CDR3aa: CASSAHPYEQYF

j_gene: TRBJ2-7
v_gene: TRBV7-2
len: 16
d_gene: .
abundance: .
CDR3nt: TGTGCCAGCAGCTTAGCGCGTTCGGCTACAACCTACGAGCAGTACTTC
CDR3aa: CASSLARSATTYEQYF

j_gene: TRBJ2-7
v_gene: TRBV7-2
len: 16
d_gene: .
abundance: once
CDR3nt: TGTGCCAGCAGCGGGCAGGGGGGAGTCCTATCCTACGAGCAGTACTTC
CDR3aa: CASSGQGGVLSYEQYF

j_gene: TRBJ2-6
v_gene: TRBV15
len: 17
d_gene: TRBD1
abundance: .
CDR3nt: TGTGCCACCAGCAGGCGACAGGGGGTAACTGGGGCCAACGTCCTGACTTTC
CDR3aa: CATSRRQGVTGANVLTF

j_gene: TRBJ1-4
v_gene: TRBV18
len: 14
d_gene: .
abundance: .
CDR3nt: TGTGCCAGCTCACCATCGCAGGGGAAGGAAAAACTGTTTTTT
CDR3aa: CASSPSQGKEKLFF

j_gene: TRBJ2-7
v_gene: TRBV18
len: 16
d_gene: .
abundance: .
CDR3nt: TGTGCCAGCTCACCACCTGGGAGAGAGCTAGCGTACGAGCAGTACTTC
CDR3aa: CASSPPGRELAYEQYF

j_gene: TRBJ1-4
v_gene: TRBV2
len: 17
d_gene: TRBD1
abundance: .
CDR3nt: TGTGCCAGCAGTGAAGGACAGGGTCTCCTCTATTTTGAAAAACTGTTTTTT
CDR3aa: CASSEGQGLLYFEKLFF

j_gene: TRBJ1-1
v_gene: TRBV10-3
len: 13
d_gene: .
abundance: few
CDR3nt: TGTGCCATCAGTGACAATTCCGGCACTGAAGCTTTCTTT
CDR3aa: CAISDNSGTEAFF

j_gene: TRBJ2-7
v_gene: TRBV29-1
len: 14
d_gene: TRBD1
abundance: .
CDR3nt: TGCAGCGTAGAAACCGGGACAGTCGCCTACGAGCAGTACTTC
CDR3aa: CSVETGTVAYEQYF